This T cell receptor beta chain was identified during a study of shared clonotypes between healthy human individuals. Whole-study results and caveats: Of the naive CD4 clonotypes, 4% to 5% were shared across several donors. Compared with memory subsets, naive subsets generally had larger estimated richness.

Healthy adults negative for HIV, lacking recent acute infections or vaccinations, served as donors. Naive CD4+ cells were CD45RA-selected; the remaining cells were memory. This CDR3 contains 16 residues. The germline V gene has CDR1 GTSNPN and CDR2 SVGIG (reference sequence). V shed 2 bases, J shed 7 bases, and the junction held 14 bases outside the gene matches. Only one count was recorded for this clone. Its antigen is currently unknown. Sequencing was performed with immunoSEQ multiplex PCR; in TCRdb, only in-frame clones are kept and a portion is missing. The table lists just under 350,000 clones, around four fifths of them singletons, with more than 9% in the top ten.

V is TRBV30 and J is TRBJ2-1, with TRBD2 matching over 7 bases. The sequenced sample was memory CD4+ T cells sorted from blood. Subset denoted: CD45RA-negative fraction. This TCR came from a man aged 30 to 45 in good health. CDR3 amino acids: CAWSHLQRGLRNEQFF. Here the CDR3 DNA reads TGTGCCTGGAGTCACCTACAGCGGGGTCTAAGGAATGAGCAGTTCTTC.